The source of this T cell receptor (beta chain) is a study of Graves' ophthalmopathy and Graves' hyperthyroidism. Findings of the study overall: Researchers report that a 13-signature model separated ophthalmopathy from stable hyperthyroidism, posting 87.88% sensitivity and about 78% specificity. Blood shared most expanded thyroid clonotypes above 0.001 frequency. Prediction of ophthalmopathy progression reached around 71% sensitivity and 72.22% specificity.

As to this clonotype: Its antigen is unknown. Being one base from a much bigger clone, this may be a read error.

RNA transcripts yielded amplified TCR beta CDR3 regions. HTBI-primed first-round RT-PCR preceded second-round multiplex PCR. TCRdb called the multiplex PCR reads again in MiXCR, with one record for every CDR3 protein. This sample has over a million distinct CDR3 sequences, with 35% to 40% found just once. Certain patients were not enrolled. These were patients with other autoimmune diseases, uncontrolled infections, pregnancy or lactation. The CDR3 is 16 residues long. V was clipped by 2 bases and J by 2 bases; unmatched bases: 4. Germline V gives CDR1 SGHTA, CDR2 FQGNSA. Sequencing was carried out using peripheral blood or thyroid tissue (not recorded which). This clonotype originated in an adult man with Graves' hyperthyroidism. The chain is built from TRBV7-2 and TRBJ2-5, with 11 bases that match TRBD2. CDR3 bases: TGTGCCAGCAGCTTACCCCGACTAGCGGGACAAGAGACCCAGTACTTC. Its protein product is CASSLPRLAGQETQYF.